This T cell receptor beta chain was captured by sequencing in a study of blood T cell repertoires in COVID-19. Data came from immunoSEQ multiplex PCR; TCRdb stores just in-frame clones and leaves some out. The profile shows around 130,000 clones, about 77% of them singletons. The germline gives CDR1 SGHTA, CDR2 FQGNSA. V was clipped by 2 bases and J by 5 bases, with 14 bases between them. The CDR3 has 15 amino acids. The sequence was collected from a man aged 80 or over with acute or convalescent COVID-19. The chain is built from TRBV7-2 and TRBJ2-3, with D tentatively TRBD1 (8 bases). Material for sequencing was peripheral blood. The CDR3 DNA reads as TGTGCCAGCAGCTTAACAGGGGGGGCTGGAGATACGCAGTATTTT. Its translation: CASSLTGGAGDTQYF.